This passage covers 26 T cell receptor beta chains from one sample sequenced in a study of control samples from healthy donors and cancer patients. Libraries were prepared by immunoSEQ multiplex PCR; TCRdb keeps only in-frame clonotypes and omits some of them. The table shows some 160,000 clones, with 92% occurring only once. The sequencing input was blood. The origin of the receptors is a young woman in good health.

The chain is built from TRBV4-1 and TRBJ2-1, with 9 bases that match TRBD2. The germline V gene encodes CDR1 MGHRA and CDR2 YSYEKL. V trimming: 1 base; J trimming: 4 bases; junction bases outside the gene matches: 5. CDR3 size: 16 residues. DNA of the CDR3: TGCGCCAGCAGCCAAGGGGTTAGCGGGAGTTACAATGAGCAGTTCTTC. Amino acid sequence: CASSQGVSGSYNEQFF.

CDR3 bases: TGTGCCAGCAGCCAAGCCCCCTCTGGGTTCTACAATGAGCAGTTCTTC. This sequence encodes CASSQAPSGFYNEQFF. V and J are TRBV5-4 and TRBJ2-1; no firm D call. The CDR3 is made up of 16 amino acids. The V gene's germline CDR1 is SGHNT and CDR2 YYREEE (reference sequence). V lost 4 bases and J 3 bases, leaving 17 bases between the germline ends.

The chain recombines TRBV7-9 with TRBJ2-5; D is unresolved. The CDR3 is 14 residues long. With 6 bases removed from V and 4 bases from J, the gap between germline ends came to 15 bases. Germline CDR1 reads SEHNR; CDR2 reads FQNEAQ (reference sequence). CDR3 DNA: TGTGCCAGCAGTTCCCCGATCGCTCGAGAGACCCAGTACTTC. Its translation: CASSSPIARETQYF. Full variable domain (missing parts from reference TRBV7-9 and TRBJ2-5): DTGVSQNPRHKITKRGQNVTFRCDPISEHNRLYWYRQTLGQGPEFLTYFQNEAQLEKSRLLSDRFSAERPKGSFSTLEIQRTEQGDSAMYLCASSSPIARETQYFGPGTRLLVL.

The chain carries TRBV6-5 and TRBJ1-1; TRBD1 agrees at 7 bases. Germline CDR1 MNHEY, CDR2 SVGAGI. The J segment lost 0 bases and the V segment lost 0 bases, leaving 4 bases of the junction unmatched. CDR3 length equals 16 residues. The CDR3 region has the DNA TGTGCCAGCAGTTACTCTTACAGGGGCATGAACACTGAAGCTTTCTTT. It encodes CASSYSYRGMNTEAFF.

The chain has TRBV2 and TRBJ2-7; D is unclear. The CDR3 has 15 amino acids. V lost 4 bases, J lost 5 bases, and 18 bases lay in between. Germline V CDR1 and CDR2: SNHLY, FYNNEI. The CDR3 region has the DNA TGTGCCAGCAGTGTCGGCCCAGGTCTTGTCGACGAGCAGTACTTC. Encoded protein: CASSVGPGLVDEQYF.

This sequence joins TRBV9 and TRBJ2-3; a weak D match, TRBD2 (7 bases). The CDR3 is 16 amino acids. Germline V lookup: CDR1 SGDLS, CDR2 YYNGEE. Deletions cut 4 bases from V and 4 bases from J, with 19 bases between. CDR3 DNA sequence: TGTGCCAGCAGCCTGCCAGCGGGACGGGGGCCAGATACGCAGTATTTT. As protein: CASSLPAGRGPDTQYF.

This chain uses TRBV5-1 with TRBJ2-5, with D perhaps TRBD1 (5 bases). This CDR3 comprises 14 residues. V gave up 4 bases and J gave up 0 bases, with 10 bases separating them. From germline, CDR1 is SGHRS and CDR2 YFSETQ. The DNA for the CDR3 is TGCGCCAGCAGCCGGCGACAGAACCAAGAGACCCAGTACTTC. Protein: CASSRRQNQETQYF.

This clone appeared once. J is TRBJ1-2 and V is TRBV30, with TRBD1 identical over 10 bases. The germline gives CDR1 GTSNPN, CDR2 SVGIG (reference sequence). Germline trimming cut 5 bases from V and 8 bases from J; bases unmatched to any gene: 8. This CDR3 comprises 13 residues. CDR3 DNA sequence: TGTGCCTGGCAAAGCGGGACAGGGGAAGGCTACACCTTC. This encodes CAWQSGTGEGYTF.

This clone occurred a few times. The rearrangement links TRBV2 to TRBJ2-7; D may be TRBD1 (5 bases). V was trimmed by 6 bases and J by 2 bases, leaving 17 bases between them. Germline assignment: CDR1 SNHLY and CDR2 FYNNEI. This CDR3 region has 15 residues. CDR3 in DNA: TGTGCCAGCAGCCGTCCTAGACAAGGGGCCTACGAGCAGTACTTC. Protein: CASSRPRQGAYEQYF.

The V and J genes are TRBV6-5 and TRBJ1-1; TRBD1 aligns across 7 bases. V shed 1 base, J shed 2 bases, and the junction held 4 bases outside the gene matches. This CDR3 has 15 residues. Germline V gene lookup returns CDR1 MNHEY and CDR2 SVGAGI. CDR3: CASSYYGTANTEAFF. CDR3 nucleotide sequence: TGTGCCAGCAGTTACTACGGGACAGCTAACACTGAAGCTTTCTTT.

The V call is TRBV12-3 or TRBV12-4, the J call TRBJ2-7; 9 bases align to TRBD1. The V segment lost 6 bases and the J segment 5 bases; nucleotides outside the gene matches: 5. This CDR3 has 13 amino acids. The CDR3 DNA sequence: TGTGCCAGCAGGCGACAGGGGGGGAACGAGCAGTACTTC. Amino acid sequence: CASRRQGGNEQYF.

V is TRBV28 and J is TRBJ2-1; TRBD2 agrees at 11 bases. The CDR3 runs 17 residues. Germline CDR1 MDHEN, CDR2 SYDVKM. V lost 6 bases, J lost 1 base, and 8 bases stayed unmatched. Here the CDR3 reads CASSHTRTSGSYNEQFF. The CDR3 nucleotides are TGTGCCAGCAGCCACACCCGGACTAGCGGGTCCTACAATGAGCAGTTCTTC.

This clone has a single count. This chain connects TRBV9 to TRBJ2-1; the match to TRBD2 covers 9 bases. Germline CDR1 reads SGDLS; CDR2 reads YYNGEE. This CDR3 contains 16 residues. V was pared by 0 bases and J by 9 bases, with 10 bases of the junction left unmatched. The CDR3 region is CASSVATSGRPFEQFF. The CDR3 nucleotides read TGTGCCAGCAGCGTAGCTACGAGCGGGAGGCCGTTTGAGCAGTTCTTC.

The CDR3 region is CASSGIRGSGNTIYF. In nucleotides, the CDR3 is TGTGCCAGTTCCGGGATCCGGGGTTCTGGAAACACCATATATTTT. This chain connects TRBV2 to TRBJ1-3; D unclear. The CDR3 is 15 residues long. The V end was cut by 9 bases, the J end by 1 base, with 16 bases between. CDR1 is SNHLY and CDR2 is FYNNEI in the germline V gene.

V usage is TRBV4-2 and J usage is TRBJ1-4; D possibly corresponds to TRBD1 (5 bases). V lost 0 bases, J lost 8 bases, and 10 bases lay in between. The CDR3 has 14 residues. Germline CDR1 LGHNA, CDR2 YNFKEQ. The CDR3 sequence: CASSQDGTMEKLFF. The CDR3 region has the DNA TGTGCCAGCAGCCAAGACGGGACTATGGAAAAACTGTTTTTT.

The rearrangement uses TRBV14 and TRBJ2-7; D not resolved. Germline assignment: CDR1 SGHDN and CDR2 FVKESK. The CDR3 spans 12 residues. V was pared by 0 bases and J by 3 bases, with 3 bases between. The CDR3 here is CASSQDLYEQYF. The DNA for the CDR3 is TGTGCCAGCAGCCAAGATCTCTACGAGCAGTACTTC.

The J gene is TRBJ1-5, the V gene TRBV11-1, with TRBD1 as a possible D gene (5 bases). CDR1 and CDR2 from the germline V gene are SGHAT and FQDESV (reference sequence). The germline V and J ends were trimmed by 5 bases and 2 bases, with 10 bases remaining between them. CDR3 size: 14 residues. CDR3 sequence (DNA): TGTGCCAGCAGCCCCGGGGCAGGCAATCAGCCCCAGCATTTT. Protein product: CASSPGAGNQPQHF.

The chain recombines TRBV27 with TRBJ1-5; 8 nucleotides agree with TRBD1. Trimming at V came to 6 bases and at J to 5 bases, leaving 9 bases not matched to a gene. The germline gives CDR1 MNHEY, CDR2 SMNVEV (reference sequence). The CDR3 runs to 15 residues. CDR3 bases: TGTGCCAGCAGGAGTGGACAGGGAGCATATCAGCCCCAGCATTTT. It yields the protein CASRSGQGAYQPQHF.

The chain recombines TRBV19 with TRBJ2-5; D unresolved. From germline, CDR1 is LNHDA and CDR2 SQIVND (reference sequence). The CDR3 extends over 15 amino acids. V lost 6 bases, J lost 4 bases, and 18 bases lay in between. CDR3 coding DNA: TGTGCCAGTAGCCCTTGGGCCAGTTGGGGAGAGACCCAGTACTTC. It codes for CASSPWASWGETQYF.

The chain combines TRBV15 with TRBJ1-3; 7 nucleotides line up with TRBD1. CDR3 size: 15 residues. After removal of 0 bases from V and 8 bases from J, the junction contained 7 bases not matched to a gene. The germline CDR1 and CDR2 sequences are LNHNV and YYDKDF (reference sequence). Written as DNA, the CDR3 is TGTGCCACCAGCAGAGAACGACAGGGTCTGGACACCATATATTTT. Its translation: CATSRERQGLDTIYF.

The V gene is TRBV3-1 (or the pseudogene TRBV3-2), the J gene TRBJ1-2; D may be TRBD1 (5 bases). Trimming took 7 bases from V and 1 from J, leaving 16 bases between them. The CDR3 has 15 residues. From germline, CDR1 is LGHDT and CDR2 YNNKEL (reference sequence). The CDR3 loop is CASTLKTVNNYGYTF. The CDR3 DNA is TGTGCCAGCACTCTTAAGACAGTCAATAACTATGGCTACACCTTC.

This sequence joins TRBV4-2 and TRBJ2-1; no reliable D call. This CDR3 is built from 12 residues. Per germline, CDR1 LGHNA and CDR2 YNFKEQ. V was clipped by 6 bases and J by 5 bases, with 8 bases between them. Written as DNA, the CDR3 is TGTGCCAGCAGTTTCGTGGACAATGAGCAGTTCTTC. Translation gives CASSFVDNEQFF.

The chain couples TRBV19 to TRBJ1-1, with D uncertain. In germline, CDR1 is LNHDA, CDR2 SQIVND (reference sequence). The CDR3 runs 14 residues. Deletions cut 5 bases from V and 4 bases from J, with 14 bases between. The CDR3 region has the DNA TGTGCCAGTAGTCTCGCCGCGGGGTCCACTGAAGCTTTCTTT. This gives the protein CASSLAAGSTEAFF.

V and J are TRBV18 and TRBJ1-3, with a possible D match to TRBD1 (5 bases). Germline loops: CDR1 KGHSH, CDR2 LQKENI. This CDR3 comprises 14 residues. V dropped 2 bases and J dropped 4 bases, with 9 bases sitting between them. This chain's CDR3 is CASSPGAAGNTIYF. In nucleotides, the CDR3 is TGTGCCAGCTCACCAGGGGCTGCGGGAAACACCATATATTTT.

This chain connects TRBV7-9 to TRBJ1-5; D may be TRBD1 (5 bases). This CDR3 contains 14 residues. The germline V gene encodes CDR1 SEHNR and CDR2 FQNEAQ (reference sequence). Trimming removed 5 bases at V and 7 bases at J, with 15 bases between. Here the CDR3 DNA reads TGTGCCAGCAGCCTGACAGCATTGCGCCAGCCCCAGCATTTT. Translated: CASSLTALRQPQHF.

This chain joins TRBV10-3 and TRBJ1-6; D not certain. V lost 7 bases, J lost 6 bases, and 10 bases lay in between. Germline V lookup: CDR1 ENHRY, CDR2 SYGVKD. This CDR3 comprises 13 residues. The CDR3, as DNA: TGTGCCATCACAACGGAACTTAATTCACCCCTCCACTTT. Amino acids: CAITTELNSPLHF.